These 29 T cell receptor beta chains were all obtained from the same sample, sequenced in a study of blood T cell repertoires in COVID-19. TCRdb's copy holds only in-frame clones and misses some; the assay was immunoSEQ multiplex PCR. The table lists about 200,000 clones, 88% of them singletons. The specimen was peripheral blood. The receptor set was obtained from a man aged 18 to 30 with active or convalescent COVID-19.

The rearrangement links TRBV3-1 (or the pseudogene TRBV3-2) to TRBJ2-3, with 10 bases that match TRBD1. The CDR3 runs to 16 residues. The germline V gene encodes CDR1 LGHDT and CDR2 YNNKEL (reference sequence). The V and J ends lost 1 base and 7 bases, in that order; junction bases with no gene match: 8. Written as DNA, the CDR3 is TGTGCCAGCAGCCAAGCCGGGACAGGGGCACAAAATACGCAGTATTTT. Protein product: CASSQAGTGAQNTQYF.

The chain couples TRBV6-2 or TRBV6-3 to TRBJ2-5, with 8 bases fitting TRBD2. Germline V CDR1 and CDR2: MNHEY, SVGEGT. The CDR3 consists of 14 residues. V shed 2 bases, J shed 3 bases, and the junction held 2 bases outside the gene matches. CDR3: CASSYAGGKETQYF. CDR3 coding DNA: TGTGCCAGCAGTTACGCGGGAGGAAAAGAGACCCAGTACTTC.

This rearrangement joins TRBV5-1 to TRBJ2-5; TRBD2 agrees at 9 bases. This CDR3 has 16 residues. Germline lookup yields CDR1 SGHRS and CDR2 YFSETQ. V lost 0 bases, J lost 4 bases, and 7 bases stayed unmatched. The CDR3 loop is CASSLGASGIGETQYF. The DNA for the CDR3 is TGCGCCAGCAGCTTGGGTGCTAGCGGGATCGGAGAGACCCAGTACTTC.

A single count supports this clone. The gene calls are TRBV7-2 and TRBJ2-7; 11 bases match TRBD1. There are 16 residues in the CDR3. The V segment lost 3 bases and the J segment 4 bases; nucleotides outside the gene matches: 8. Germline V gene sequence: CDR1 SGHTA, CDR2 FQGNSA. This CDR3 is CASSFRTGTGGYEQYF. Written as DNA, the CDR3 is TGTGCCAGCAGCTTTCGGACCGGGACAGGGGGATACGAGCAGTACTTC.

The V and J genes are TRBV30 and TRBJ2-4; 14 nucleotides align to TRBD2. CDR1 and CDR2 (germline): GTSNPN, SVGIG (reference sequence). The CDR3 spans 16 residues. Losses at the gene ends were 2 bases for V and 6 bases for J; bases not matched to a gene: 6. CDR3 loop: CAWSRLAGGPANIQYF. The CDR3 DNA is TGTGCCTGGAGTCGACTAGCGGGGGGGCCGGCAAACATTCAGTACTTC.

The chain is built from TRBV30 and TRBJ2-1; tentative D call: TRBD2 (7 bases). The CDR3 contains 12 residues. Germline loops: CDR1 GTSNPN, CDR2 SVGIG (reference sequence). Trimming removed 2 bases at V and 8 bases at J, with 10 bases between. CDR3 loop: CAWSRGAHEQFF. The CDR3 DNA sequence: TGTGCCTGGAGTCGGGGGGCTCATGAGCAGTTCTTC.

The rearrangement joins TRBV7-9 to TRBJ2-1, with 10 bases aligning to TRBD2. The V gene's germline CDR1 is SEHNR and CDR2 FQNEAQ (reference sequence). V lost 4 bases and J lost 1; bases outside the gene matches: 7. The CDR3 length is 17 residues. The CDR3 nucleotides are TGTGCCAGCAGCTCAACCGCTAGCGGGAGTTCCTACAATGAGCAGTTCTTC. It translates to CASSSTASGSSYNEQFF. The full variable domain, completed using reference TRBV7-9 and TRBJ2-1, is DTGVSQNPRHKITKRGQNVTFRCDPISEHNRLYWYRQTLGQGPEFLTYFQNEAQLEKSRLLSDRFSAERPKGSFSTLEIQRTEQGDSAMYLCASSSTASGSSYNEQFFGPGTRLTVL.

The chain carries TRBV19 and TRBJ2-1, with 7 bases lining up with TRBD2. CDR1 and CDR2 from the germline V gene are LNHDA and SQIVND (reference sequence). The CDR3 extends over 15 amino acids. Unmatched junction bases numbered 4, after V lost 5 bases and J lost 0 bases. CDR3 DNA: TGTGCCAGTAGTCTCGCGGGAGCCTCCTACAATGAGCAGTTCTTC. Its translation: CASSLAGASYNEQFF.

This clone appeared a few times. V gene TRBV7-9 combines with J gene TRBJ1-2; D is undetermined. Trimming removed 2 bases at V and 8 bases at J, with 12 bases between. CDR3 length: 13 residues. The germline CDR1 and CDR2 sequences are SEHNR and FQNEAQ (reference sequence). Here the CDR3 reads CASSLMARWGYTF. CDR3 DNA sequence: TGTGCCAGCAGCTTAATGGCCCGTTGGGGCTACACCTTC.

The CDR3 protein is CASSHSGGLAFSYEQYF. CDR3 coding DNA: TGTGCCAGCAGCCACTCCGGTGGACTAGCGTTCTCCTACGAGCAGTACTTC. The rearrangement uses TRBV3-1 (or the pseudogene TRBV3-2) and TRBJ2-7; 9 bases align to TRBD2. The CDR3 runs 17 residues. The trim removed 3 bases at V and 0 bases at J, leaving 9 bases unmatched. Looked up from germline, CDR1 is LGHDT and CDR2 is YNNKEL (reference sequence).

V usage is TRBV7-9 and J usage is TRBJ1-1; perhaps TRBD1 as D (6 bases). Germline values: CDR1 SEHNR, CDR2 FQNEAQ (reference sequence). CDR3 length: 13 residues. The V gene lost 1 base and the J gene lost 7 bases, with 10 bases spanning the gap. Written as DNA, the CDR3 is TGTGCCAGCAGCTTAGATGGGGGCCTTGAAGCTTTCTTT. This codes for CASSLDGGLEAFF.

This chain connects TRBV3-1 (or the pseudogene TRBV3-2) to TRBJ2-7; 7 bases are shared with TRBD1. V shed 2 bases and J 0 bases; nucleotides not matched to a gene: 19. Germline CDR1 reads LGHDT; CDR2 reads YNNKEL (reference sequence). This CDR3 region has 20 residues. The CDR3 here is CASSQYSAGGFSGSSYEQYF. CDR3 in DNA: TGTGCCAGCAGCCAATACTCGGCAGGGGGATTTTCCGGAAGCTCCTACGAGCAGTACTTC.

V usage is TRBV3-1 (or the pseudogene TRBV3-2) and J usage is TRBJ1-1; weak D call: TRBD1 (5 bases). Between the trimmed V and J ends, which lost 8 bases and 6 bases, there was a span of 10 bases. CDR1 is LGHDT, CDR2 YNNKEL, per germline (reference sequence). The CDR3 consists of 11 residues. This chain's CDR3 is CASQGVSEAFF. The CDR3 bases are TGTGCCAGCCAAGGGGTTTCTGAAGCTTTCTTT.

The J gene is TRBJ2-7, the V gene TRBV6-1; 11 bases align to TRBD2. V dropped 4 bases and J dropped 0; count of bases not matched to a gene: 11. Germline loops: CDR1 MNHNS, CDR2 SASEGT. The CDR3 covers 18 residues. CDR3 in DNA: TGTGCCAGCAGTGTTAGAATAGGACTAGCGGGTATCTCCTACGAGCAGTACTTC. Residues: CASSVRIGLAGISYEQYF.

The chain recombines TRBV7-2 with TRBJ2-6; no firm D call. Trimming left V 3 bases short and J 0 bases short, with 9 bases between. This CDR3 contains 16 residues. The germline CDR1 and CDR2 sequences are SGHTA and FQGNSA. This CDR3 is CASSFIGSSGANVLTF. The CDR3, as DNA: TGTGCCAGCAGCTTTATCGGTTCCTCTGGGGCCAACGTCCTGACTTTC. The full variable domain, completed using reference TRBV7-2 and TRBJ2-6, is GAGVSQSPSNKVTEKGKDVELRCDPISGHTALYWYRQSLGQGLEFLIYFQGNSAPDKSGLPSDRFSAERTGGSVSTLTIQRTQQEDSAVYLCASSFIGSSGANVLTFGAGSRLTVL.

The chain joins TRBV6-5 to TRBJ1-4; the D gene is possibly TRBD1 (6 bases). This CDR3 comprises 15 residues. Germline CDR1 and CDR2: MNHEY and SVGAGI. The V and J ends lost 0 bases and 8 bases respectively, with 13 bases between them. The CDR3 loop reads CASSYSGAKPEKLFF. The CDR3, as DNA: TGTGCCAGCAGTTACTCGGGGGCCAAGCCAGAAAAACTGTTTTTT.

Regarding this clone: Other DNA variants within this sample encode the same CDR3. The chain has TRBV5-5 and TRBJ2-2, with 7 positions matching TRBD1. J lost 1 base, V lost 3 bases, and 0 bases had no gene match. Germline lookup yields CDR1 SGHKS and CDR2 YYEKEE (reference sequence). The CDR3 extends over 14 amino acids. CDR3 coding DNA: TGTGCCAGCAGCTGGACAGGGAACACCGGGGAGCTGTTTTTT. Amino acids: CASSWTGNTGELFF.

The chain carries TRBV6-1 and TRBJ2-7, with no clear D. The CDR3 covers 15 residues. Germline V gene data show CDR1 as MNHNS and CDR2 as SASEGT. With 1 base removed from V and 2 bases from J, the gap between germline ends came to 12 bases. CDR3 region: CASSEVPNGPYEQYF. CDR3 nucleotide sequence: TGTGCCAGCAGTGAAGTCCCGAATGGGCCCTACGAGCAGTACTTC.

The rearrangement joins TRBV5-4 to TRBJ2-7; 13 nucleotides match TRBD2. The trim removed 4 bases at V and 3 bases at J, leaving 4 bases unmatched. Germline V gene sequence: CDR1 SGHNT, CDR2 YYREEE (reference sequence). This CDR3 has 15 amino acids. The CDR3 DNA follows: TGTGCCAGCAGCGGGGGACTAGCGGGAAGCTACGAGCAGTACTTC. It is translated as CASSGGLAGSYEQYF.

This clone was recorded only once. This chain uses TRBV27 with TRBJ1-2, with D possibly being TRBD1 (5 bases). The CDR3 is 13 residues long. The germline V and J ends were trimmed by 8 bases and 10 bases, with 20 bases remaining between them. Per the germline V gene, CDR1 is MNHEY and CDR2 is SMNVEV (reference sequence). The CDR3, as DNA: TGTGCCAGCTCATCCGTGGAGGGGAATTACTACACCTTC. As protein: CASSSVEGNYYTF.

The gene calls are TRBV25-1 and TRBJ2-1; TRBD1 aligns across 8 bases. Trimming removed 8 bases from V and 6 bases from J; junction bases left unmatched: 6. CDR1 MGHDK and CDR2 SYGVNS come from the germline V gene. The CDR3 length is 13 residues. CDR3 residues: CASGRQGTNEQFF. The CDR3 DNA reads as TGTGCCAGCGGAAGACAGGGGACCAATGAGCAGTTCTTC.

This chain links TRBV21-1 with TRBJ1-6. TRBV21-1 is given as a pseudogene. The CDR3 sequence is 15 residues long. The chain's CDR3 is CASNGGGRSNSPLHF. Here the CDR3 DNA reads TGTGCCAGCAACGGGGGGGGGCGCTCGAATTCACCCCTCCACTTT.

J is TRBJ2-1 and V is TRBV11-2; TRBD2 aligns across 14 bases. Trimming cost V 0 bases and J 4 bases; bases outside gene matches: 11. The CDR3 extends over 20 amino acids. Looked up from germline, CDR1 is SGHAT and CDR2 is FQNNGV. This CDR3 is CASSLESRLAGGPRYNEQFF. As DNA, the CDR3 is TGTGCCAGCAGCTTAGAGAGTCGACTAGCGGGGGGGCCGAGATACAATGAGCAGTTCTTC. The full variable domain, its missing parts supplied by reference TRBV11-2 and TRBJ2-1, is EAGVAQSPRYKIIEKRQSVAFWCNPISGHATLYWYQQILGQGPKLLIQFQNNGVVDDSQLPKDRFSAERLKGVDSTLKIQPAKLEDSAVYLCASSLESRLAGGPRYNEQFFGPGTRLTVL.

This clone was observed a single time. The gene calls are TRBV18 and TRBJ2-1, with TRBD1 identical over 9 bases. This CDR3 has 15 amino acids. J lost 4 bases, V lost 6 bases, and 7 bases had no gene match. The germline V gene has CDR1 KGHSH and CDR2 LQKENI. CDR3 DNA: TGTGCCAGCTCGCATGACAGGGGGGAATACAATGAGCAGTTCTTC. Residues: CASSHDRGEYNEQFF.

The V gene is TRBV7-9, the J gene TRBJ2-7; D is ambiguous. The CDR3 runs to 16 residues. The germline CDR1 and CDR2 sequences are SEHNR and FQNEAQ (reference sequence). With 1 base removed from V and 2 bases from J, the gap between germline ends came to 15 bases. The CDR3 loop reads CASSLVLGDTTYEQYF. In DNA form, the CDR3 reads TGTGCCAGCAGCTTAGTTTTAGGAGATACCACCTACGAGCAGTACTTC.

The rearrangement joins TRBV7-9 to TRBJ2-1; 10 bases agree with TRBD1. Per germline, CDR1 SEHNR and CDR2 FQNEAQ (reference sequence). Germline trimming cut 5 bases from V and 1 base from J; bases unmatched to any gene: 5. The CDR3 has 16 amino acids. The CDR3 spells CASSPRQGASYNEQFF. Here the CDR3 DNA reads TGTGCCAGCAGCCCTAGACAGGGGGCATCCTACAATGAGCAGTTCTTC. The full variable domain, rest sourced from reference TRBV7-9 and TRBJ2-1, is DTGVSQNPRHKITKRGQNVTFRCDPISEHNRLYWYRQTLGQGPEFLTYFQNEAQLEKSRLLSDRFSAERPKGSFSTLEIQRTEQGDSAMYLCASSPRQGASYNEQFFGPGTRLTVL.

CDR3 nucleotide sequence: TGTGCCAGCTCCCCTAGCGGGACTGAGACCCAGTACTTC. This translates into CASSPSGTETQYF. The chain recombines TRBV18 with TRBJ2-5; 9 bases align to TRBD2. CDR1 is KGHSH, CDR2 LQKENI, per germline. The ends lost 6 bases at V and 5 bases at J; junction bases unmatched: 4. The CDR3 extends over 13 amino acids.

In this sample, this clone turned up once. The CDR3 DNA sequence: TGTGCCAGCAGCTCTCCGGGTACGCAGCCCACAGATACGCAGTATTTT. Its protein is CASSSPGTQPTDTQYF. This chain links TRBV5-4 with TRBJ2-3, with no clear D. V gave up 3 bases and J gave up 2 bases, with 16 bases separating them. Germline CDR1 is SGHNT and CDR2 is YYREEE (reference sequence). This CDR3 has 16 amino acids. The full variable domain, its missing parts supplied by reference TRBV5-4 and TRBJ2-3, is ETGVTQSPTHLIKTRGQQVTLRCSSQSGHNTVSWYQQALGQGPQFIFQYYREEENGRGNFPPRFSGLQFPNYSSELNVNALELDDSALYLCASSSPGTQPTDTQYFGPGTRLTVL.

The rearrangement uses TRBV18 and TRBJ2-2, with TRBD2 identical over 10 bases. CDR3 size: 17 residues. The J segment lost 3 bases and the V segment lost 2 bases, leaving 6 bases of the junction unmatched. Germline V lookup: CDR1 KGHSH, CDR2 LQKENI. DNA of the CDR3: TGTGCCAGCTCACCAAAGACTAGCGGGTCCTACACCGGGGAGCTGTTTTTT. This codes for CASSPKTSGSYTGELFF.